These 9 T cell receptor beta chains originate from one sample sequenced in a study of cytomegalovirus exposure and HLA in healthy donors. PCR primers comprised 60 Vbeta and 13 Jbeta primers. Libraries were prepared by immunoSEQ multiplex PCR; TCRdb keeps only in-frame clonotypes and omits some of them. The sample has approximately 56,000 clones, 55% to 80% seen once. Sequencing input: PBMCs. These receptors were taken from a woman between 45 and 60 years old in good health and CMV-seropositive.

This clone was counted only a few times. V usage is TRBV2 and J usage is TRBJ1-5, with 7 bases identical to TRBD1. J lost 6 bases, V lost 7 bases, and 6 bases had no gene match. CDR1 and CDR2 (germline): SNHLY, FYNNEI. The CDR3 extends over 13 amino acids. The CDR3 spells CASTVTGAQPQHF. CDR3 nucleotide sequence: TGTGCCAGCACGGTAACAGGGGCTCAGCCCCAGCATTTT.

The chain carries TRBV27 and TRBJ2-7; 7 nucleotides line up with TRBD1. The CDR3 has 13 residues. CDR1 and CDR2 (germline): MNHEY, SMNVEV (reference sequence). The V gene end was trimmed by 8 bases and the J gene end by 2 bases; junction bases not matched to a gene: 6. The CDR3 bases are TGTGCCAGCTTCGGGACAGAGACCTACGAGCAGTACTTC. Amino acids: CASFGTETYEQYF.

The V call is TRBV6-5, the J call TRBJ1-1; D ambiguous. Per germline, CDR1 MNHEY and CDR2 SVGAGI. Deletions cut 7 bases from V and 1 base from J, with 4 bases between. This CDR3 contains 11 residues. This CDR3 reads CASTQNTEAFF. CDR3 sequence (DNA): TGTGCCAGCACCCAGAACACTGAAGCTTTCTTT.

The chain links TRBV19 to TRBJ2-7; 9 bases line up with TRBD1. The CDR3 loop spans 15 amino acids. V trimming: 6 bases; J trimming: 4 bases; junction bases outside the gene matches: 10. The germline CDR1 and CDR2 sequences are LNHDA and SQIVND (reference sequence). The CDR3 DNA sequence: TGTGCCAGTAGCACCCCCGGGACAGGGTTTTACGAGCAGTACTTC. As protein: CASSTPGTGFYEQYF.

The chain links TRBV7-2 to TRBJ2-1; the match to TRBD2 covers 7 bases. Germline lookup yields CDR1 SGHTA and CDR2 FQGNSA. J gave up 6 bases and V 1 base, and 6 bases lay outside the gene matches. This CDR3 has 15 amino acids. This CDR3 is CASSLGAGSSNEQFF. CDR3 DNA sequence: TGTGCCAGCAGCTTAGGAGCGGGGTCCAGCAATGAGCAGTTCTTC.

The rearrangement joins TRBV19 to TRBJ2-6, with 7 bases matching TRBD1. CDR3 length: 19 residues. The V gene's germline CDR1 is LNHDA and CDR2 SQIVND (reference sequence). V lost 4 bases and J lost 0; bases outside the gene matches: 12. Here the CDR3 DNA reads TGTGCCAGTAGTAGAAGGACAGGTCCTCCTCTCTCTGGGGCCAACGTCCTGACTTTC. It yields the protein CASSRRTGPPLSGANVLTF.

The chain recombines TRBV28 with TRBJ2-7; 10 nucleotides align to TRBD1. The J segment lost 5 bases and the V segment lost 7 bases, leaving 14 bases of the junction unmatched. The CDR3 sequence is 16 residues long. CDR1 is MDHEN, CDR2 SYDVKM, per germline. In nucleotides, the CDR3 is TGTGCCAGCAACGGACAGGGGGTTACATCTTTCGACGAGCAGTACTTC. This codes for CASNGQGVTSFDEQYF.

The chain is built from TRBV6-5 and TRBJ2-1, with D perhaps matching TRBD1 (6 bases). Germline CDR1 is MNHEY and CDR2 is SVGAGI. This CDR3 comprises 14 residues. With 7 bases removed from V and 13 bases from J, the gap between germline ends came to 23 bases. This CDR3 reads CASNPTGTSAEQFF. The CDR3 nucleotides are TGTGCCAGCAACCCTACCGGGACATCAGCTGAACAGTTCTTC.

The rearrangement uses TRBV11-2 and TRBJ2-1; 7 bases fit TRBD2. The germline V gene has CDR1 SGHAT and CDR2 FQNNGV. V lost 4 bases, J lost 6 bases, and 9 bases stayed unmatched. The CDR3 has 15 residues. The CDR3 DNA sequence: TGTGCCAGCAGCTCCCAATCGGGACTACTCAATGAGCAGTTCTTC. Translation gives CASSSQSGLLNEQFF.